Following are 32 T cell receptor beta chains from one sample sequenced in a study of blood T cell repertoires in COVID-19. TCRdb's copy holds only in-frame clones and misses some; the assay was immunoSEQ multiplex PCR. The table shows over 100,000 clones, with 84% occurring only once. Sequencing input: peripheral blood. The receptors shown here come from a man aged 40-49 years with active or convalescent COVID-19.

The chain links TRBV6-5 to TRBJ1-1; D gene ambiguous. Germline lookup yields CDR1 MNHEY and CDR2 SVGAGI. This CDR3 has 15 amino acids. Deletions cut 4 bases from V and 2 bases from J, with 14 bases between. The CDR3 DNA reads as TGTGCCAGCAGTTCCCACGGGAACAGCAACACTGAAGCTTTCTTT. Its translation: CASSSHGNSNTEAFF.

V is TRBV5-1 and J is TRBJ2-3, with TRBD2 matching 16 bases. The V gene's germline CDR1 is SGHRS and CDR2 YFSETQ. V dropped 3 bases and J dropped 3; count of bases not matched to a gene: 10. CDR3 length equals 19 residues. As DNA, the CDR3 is TGCGCCAGCAGCTATTCTCCGGGACTAGCGGGGGGGCCGACAGATACGCAGTATTTT. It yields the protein CASSYSPGLAGGPTDTQYF.

CDR3 nucleotide sequence: TGCGCCAGCAGCTTAGACGGGACAGTTACTGAAGCTTTCTTT. Its protein is CASSLDGTVTEAFF. The V call is TRBV5-1, the J call TRBJ1-1; 7 nucleotides align to TRBD1. Germline values: CDR1 SGHRS, CDR2 YFSETQ. The CDR3 consists of 14 residues. The ends lost 2 bases at V and 5 bases at J; junction bases unmatched: 6.

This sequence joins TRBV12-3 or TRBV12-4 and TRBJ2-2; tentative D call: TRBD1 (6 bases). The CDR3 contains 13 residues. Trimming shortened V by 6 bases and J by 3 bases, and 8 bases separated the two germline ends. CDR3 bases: TGTGCCAGCAGAACAGGGTACACCGGGGAGCTGTTTTTT. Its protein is CASRTGYTGELFF.

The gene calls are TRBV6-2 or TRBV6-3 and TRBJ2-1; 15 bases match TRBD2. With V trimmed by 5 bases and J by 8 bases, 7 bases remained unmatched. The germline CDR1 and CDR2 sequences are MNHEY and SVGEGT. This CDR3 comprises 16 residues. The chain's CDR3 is CASSIGTSGGLYEQFF. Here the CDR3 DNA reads TGTGCCAGCAGTATTGGGACTAGCGGGGGGCTGTATGAGCAGTTCTTC.

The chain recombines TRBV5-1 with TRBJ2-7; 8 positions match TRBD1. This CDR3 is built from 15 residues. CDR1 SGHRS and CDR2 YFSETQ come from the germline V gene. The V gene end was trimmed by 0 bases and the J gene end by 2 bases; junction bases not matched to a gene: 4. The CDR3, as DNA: TGCGCCAGCAGCTTGGGTGGGACAGGCGCCTACGAGCAGTACTTC. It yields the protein CASSLGGTGAYEQYF.

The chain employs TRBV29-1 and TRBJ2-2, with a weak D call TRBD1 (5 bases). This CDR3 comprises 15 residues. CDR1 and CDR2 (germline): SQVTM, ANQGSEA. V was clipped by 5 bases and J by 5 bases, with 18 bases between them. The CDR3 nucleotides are TGCAGCGTTTCCAAAGACCCTAAGGGGACCGGGGAGCTGTTTTTT. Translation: CSVSKDPKGTGELFF.

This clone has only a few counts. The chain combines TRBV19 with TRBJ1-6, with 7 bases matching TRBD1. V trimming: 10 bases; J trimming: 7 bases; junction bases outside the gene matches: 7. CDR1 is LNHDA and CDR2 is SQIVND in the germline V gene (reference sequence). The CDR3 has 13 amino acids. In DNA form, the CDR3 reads TGTGCCACACAAGACAGGGCAAATTCACCCCTCCACTTT. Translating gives CATQDRANSPLHF.

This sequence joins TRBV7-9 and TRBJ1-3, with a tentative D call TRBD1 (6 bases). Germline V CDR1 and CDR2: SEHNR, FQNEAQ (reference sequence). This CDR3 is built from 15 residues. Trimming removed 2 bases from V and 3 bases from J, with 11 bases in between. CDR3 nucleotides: TGTGCCAGCAGCTTAAGATCAGGGGATGGAAACACCATATATTTT. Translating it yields CASSLRSGDGNTIYF. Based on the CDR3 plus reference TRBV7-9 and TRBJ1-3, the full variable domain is DTGVSQNPRHKITKRGQNVTFRCDPISEHNRLYWYRQTLGQGPEFLTYFQNEAQLEKSRLLSDRFSAERPKGSFSTLEIQRTEQGDSAMYLCASSLRSGDGNTIYFGEGSWLTVV.

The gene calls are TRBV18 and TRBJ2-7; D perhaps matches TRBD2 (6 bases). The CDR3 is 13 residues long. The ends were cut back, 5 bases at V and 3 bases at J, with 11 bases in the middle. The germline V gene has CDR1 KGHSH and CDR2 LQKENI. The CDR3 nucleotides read TGTGCCAGCTCAGGGTCCGGGGGCTACGAGCAGTACTTC. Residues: CASSGSGGYEQYF. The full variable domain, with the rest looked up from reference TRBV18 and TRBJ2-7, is NAGVMQNPRHLVRRRGQEARLRCSPMKGHSHVYWYRQLPEEGLKFMVYLQKENIIDESGMPKERFSAEFPKEGPSILRIQQVVRGDSAAYFCASSGSGGYEQYFGPGTRLTVT.

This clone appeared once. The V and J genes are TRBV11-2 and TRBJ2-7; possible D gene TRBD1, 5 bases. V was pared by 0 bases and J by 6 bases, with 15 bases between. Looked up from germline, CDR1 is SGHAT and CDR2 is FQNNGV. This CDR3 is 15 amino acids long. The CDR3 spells CASSLDVRVPSEQYF. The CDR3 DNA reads TGTGCCAGCAGCTTAGATGTCAGGGTCCCCTCCGAGCAGTACTTC.

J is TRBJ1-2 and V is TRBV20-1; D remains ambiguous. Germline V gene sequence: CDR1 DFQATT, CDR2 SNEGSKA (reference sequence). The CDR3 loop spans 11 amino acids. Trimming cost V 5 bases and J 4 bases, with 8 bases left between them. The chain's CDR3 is CSAQALYGYTF. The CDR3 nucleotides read TGCAGTGCTCAGGCCCTCTATGGCTACACCTTC.

The CDR3 DNA reads TGTGCCAGCAGTTTAGCCGACGTATCGGGGGATACCTTC. Residues: CASSLADVSGDTF. J is TRBJ1-2 and V is TRBV12-3 or TRBV12-4, with TRBD1 as a possible D gene (5 bases). Between the trimmed V and J ends, which lost 0 bases and 14 bases, there was a span of 16 bases. CDR3 length: 13 residues.

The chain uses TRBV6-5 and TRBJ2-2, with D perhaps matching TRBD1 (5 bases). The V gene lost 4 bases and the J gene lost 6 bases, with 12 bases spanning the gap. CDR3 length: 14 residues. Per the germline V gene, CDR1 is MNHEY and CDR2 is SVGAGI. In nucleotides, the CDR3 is TGTGCCAGCAGTTCAAGATTCAGGGCCGGGGAGCTGTTTTTT. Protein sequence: CASSSRFRAGELFF.

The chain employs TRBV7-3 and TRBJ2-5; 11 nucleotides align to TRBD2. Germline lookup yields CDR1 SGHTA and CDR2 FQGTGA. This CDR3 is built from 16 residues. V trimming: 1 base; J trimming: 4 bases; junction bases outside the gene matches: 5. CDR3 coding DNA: TGTGCCAGCAGCTTAAGTAGCGGGGGGGCCAGAGAGACCCAGTACTTC. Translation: CASSLSSGGARETQYF.

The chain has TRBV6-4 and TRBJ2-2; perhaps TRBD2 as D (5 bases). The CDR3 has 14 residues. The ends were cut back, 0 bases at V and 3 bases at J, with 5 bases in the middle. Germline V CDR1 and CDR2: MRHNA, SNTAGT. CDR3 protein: CASSDSGDTGELFF. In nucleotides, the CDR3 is TGTGCCAGCAGTGACTCCGGGGACACCGGGGAGCTGTTTTTT.

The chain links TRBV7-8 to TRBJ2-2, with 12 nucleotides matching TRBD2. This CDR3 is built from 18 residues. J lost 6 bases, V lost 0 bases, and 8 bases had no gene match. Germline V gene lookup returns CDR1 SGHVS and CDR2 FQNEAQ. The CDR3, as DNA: TGTGCCAGCAGCTTAGCTGGTCGGGGACTAGCGGGCCCCGGGGAGCTGTTTTTT. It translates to CASSLAGRGLAGPGELFF. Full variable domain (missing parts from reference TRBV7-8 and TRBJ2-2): GAGVSQSPRYKVAKRGQDVALRCDPISGHVSLFWYQQALGQGPEFLTYFQNEAQLDKSGLPSDRFFAERPEGSVSTLKIQRTQQEDSAVYLCASSLAGRGLAGPGELFFGEGSRLTVL.

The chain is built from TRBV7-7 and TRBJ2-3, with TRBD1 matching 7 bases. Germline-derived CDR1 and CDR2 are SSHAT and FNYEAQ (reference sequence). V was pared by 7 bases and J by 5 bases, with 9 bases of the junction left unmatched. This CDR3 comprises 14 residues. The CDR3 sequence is CASIPDRDVDTQYF. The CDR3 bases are TGTGCCAGCATCCCCGACAGGGATGTAGATACGCAGTATTTT.

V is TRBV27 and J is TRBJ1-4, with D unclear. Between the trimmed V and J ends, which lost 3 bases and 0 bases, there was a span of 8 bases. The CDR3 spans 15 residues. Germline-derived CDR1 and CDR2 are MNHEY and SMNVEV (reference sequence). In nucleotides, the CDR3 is TGTGCCAGCAGTTTCCTATCTGCAACTAATGAAAAACTGTTTTTT. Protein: CASSFLSATNEKLFF.

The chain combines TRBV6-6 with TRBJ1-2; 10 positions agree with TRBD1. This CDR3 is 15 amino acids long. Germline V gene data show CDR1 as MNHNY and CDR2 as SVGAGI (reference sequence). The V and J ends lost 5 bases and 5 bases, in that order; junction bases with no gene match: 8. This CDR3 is CASSPRQGANYGYTF. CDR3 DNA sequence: TGTGCCAGCAGTCCTCGACAGGGGGCGAATTATGGCTACACCTTC.

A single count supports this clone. The CDR3 spells CASSIDWVNEQFF. The CDR3 DNA follows: TGTGCCAGCAGCATTGACTGGGTAAATGAGCAGTTCTTC. This sequence joins TRBV9 and TRBJ2-1; no clear D gene. The ends were cut back, 4 bases at V and 7 bases at J, with 12 bases in the middle. CDR3 length: 13 amino acids. From germline, CDR1 is SGDLS and CDR2 YYNGEE.

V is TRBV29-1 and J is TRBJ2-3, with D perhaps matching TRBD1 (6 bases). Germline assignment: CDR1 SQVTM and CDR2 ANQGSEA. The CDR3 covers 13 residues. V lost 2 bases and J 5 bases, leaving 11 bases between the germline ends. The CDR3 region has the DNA TGCAGCGTTGAACTGGCCAGGGGAGATACGCAGTATTTT. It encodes CSVELARGDTQYF.

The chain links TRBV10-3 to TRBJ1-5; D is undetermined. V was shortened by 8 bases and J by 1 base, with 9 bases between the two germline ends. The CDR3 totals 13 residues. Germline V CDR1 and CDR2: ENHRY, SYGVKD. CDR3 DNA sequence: TGTGCCATCGGTGCGGGGAGCAATCAGCCCCAGCATTTT. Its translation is CAIGAGSNQPQHF.

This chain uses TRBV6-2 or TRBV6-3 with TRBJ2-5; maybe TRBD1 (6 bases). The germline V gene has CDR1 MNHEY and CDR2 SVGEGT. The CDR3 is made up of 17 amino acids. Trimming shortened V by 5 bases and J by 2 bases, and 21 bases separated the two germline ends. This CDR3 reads CASSILLTQGWQETQYF. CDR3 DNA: TGTGCCAGCAGTATCCTTCTGACTCAGGGGTGGCAAGAGACCCAGTACTTC.

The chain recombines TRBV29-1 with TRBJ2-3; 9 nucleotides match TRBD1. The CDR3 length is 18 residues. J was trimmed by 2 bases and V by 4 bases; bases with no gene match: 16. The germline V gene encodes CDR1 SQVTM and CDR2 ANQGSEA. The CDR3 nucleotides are TGCAGCGTTGCTAACGTATATAAAGACAGGGGGGACACAGATACGCAGTATTTT. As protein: CSVANVYKDRGDTDTQYF.

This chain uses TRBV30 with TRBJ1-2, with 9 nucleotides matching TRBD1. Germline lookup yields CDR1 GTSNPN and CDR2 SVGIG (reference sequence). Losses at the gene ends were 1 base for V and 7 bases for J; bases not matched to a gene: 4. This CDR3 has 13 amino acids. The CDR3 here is CAWSGQGVGGYTF. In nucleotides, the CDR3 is TGTGCCTGGAGTGGACAGGGGGTAGGTGGCTACACCTTC.

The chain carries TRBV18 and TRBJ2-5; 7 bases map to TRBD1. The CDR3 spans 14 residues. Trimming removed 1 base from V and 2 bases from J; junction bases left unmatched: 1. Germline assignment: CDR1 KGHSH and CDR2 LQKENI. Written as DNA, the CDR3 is TGTGCCAGCTCACCACAGACAGGGCAAGAGACCCAGTACTTC. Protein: CASSPQTGQETQYF. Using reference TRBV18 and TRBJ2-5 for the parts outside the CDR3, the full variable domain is NAGVMQNPRHLVRRRGQEARLRCSPMKGHSHVYWYRQLPEEGLKFMVYLQKENIIDESGMPKERFSAEFPKEGPSILRIQQVVRGDSAAYFCASSPQTGQETQYFGPGTRLLVL.

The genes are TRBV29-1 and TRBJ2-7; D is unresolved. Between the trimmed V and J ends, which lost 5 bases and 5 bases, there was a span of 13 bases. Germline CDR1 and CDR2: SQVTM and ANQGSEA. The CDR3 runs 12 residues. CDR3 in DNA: TGCAGCGTTTCCCCGACTCGGGACGAGCAGTACTTC. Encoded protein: CSVSPTRDEQYF.

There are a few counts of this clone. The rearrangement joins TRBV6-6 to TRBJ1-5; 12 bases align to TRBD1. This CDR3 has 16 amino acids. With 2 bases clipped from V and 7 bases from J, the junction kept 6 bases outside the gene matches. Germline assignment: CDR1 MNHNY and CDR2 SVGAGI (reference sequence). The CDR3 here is CASSYVGQGAGQPQHF. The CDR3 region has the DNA TGTGCCAGCAGTTACGTGGGACAGGGGGCCGGCCAGCCCCAGCATTTT.

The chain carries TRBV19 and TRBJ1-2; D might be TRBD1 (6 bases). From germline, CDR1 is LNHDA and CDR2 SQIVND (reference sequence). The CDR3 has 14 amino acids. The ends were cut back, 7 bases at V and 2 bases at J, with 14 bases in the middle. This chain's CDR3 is CASISQGRNYGYTF. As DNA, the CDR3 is TGTGCCAGTATCTCCCAGGGGCGGAACTATGGCTACACCTTC. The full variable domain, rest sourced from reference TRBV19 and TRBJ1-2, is DGGITQSPKYLFRKEGQNVTLSCEQNLNHDAMYWYRQDPGQGLRLIYYSQIVNDFQKGDIAEGYSVSREKKESFPLTVTSAQKNPTAFYLCASISQGRNYGYTFGSGTRLTVV.

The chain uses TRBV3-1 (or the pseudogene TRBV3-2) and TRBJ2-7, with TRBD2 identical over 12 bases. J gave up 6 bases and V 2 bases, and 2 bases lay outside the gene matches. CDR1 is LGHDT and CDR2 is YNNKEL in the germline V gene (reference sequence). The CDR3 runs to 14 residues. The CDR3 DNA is TGTGCCAGCAGCCAACTAGCGGGGGGGCGCGAGCAGTACTTC. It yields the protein CASSQLAGGREQYF.

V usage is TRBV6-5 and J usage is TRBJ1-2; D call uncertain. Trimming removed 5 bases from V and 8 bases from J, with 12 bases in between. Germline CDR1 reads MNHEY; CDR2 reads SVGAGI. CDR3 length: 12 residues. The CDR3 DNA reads TGTGCCAGCAGTCCAGGAACTGGCGGCTACACCTTC. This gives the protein CASSPGTGGYTF.